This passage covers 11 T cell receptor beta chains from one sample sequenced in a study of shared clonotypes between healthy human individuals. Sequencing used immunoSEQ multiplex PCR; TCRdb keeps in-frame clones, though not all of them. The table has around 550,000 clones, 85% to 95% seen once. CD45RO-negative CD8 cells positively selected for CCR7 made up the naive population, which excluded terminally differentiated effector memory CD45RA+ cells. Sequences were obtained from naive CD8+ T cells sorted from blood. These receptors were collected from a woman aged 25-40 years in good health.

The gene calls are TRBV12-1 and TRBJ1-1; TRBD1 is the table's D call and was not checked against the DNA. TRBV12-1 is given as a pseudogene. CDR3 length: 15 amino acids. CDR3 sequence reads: CASSPGTGGRTEAFF. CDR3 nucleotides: TGTGCCAGCAGCCCAGGGACAGGGGGGAGGACTGAAGCTTTCTTT.

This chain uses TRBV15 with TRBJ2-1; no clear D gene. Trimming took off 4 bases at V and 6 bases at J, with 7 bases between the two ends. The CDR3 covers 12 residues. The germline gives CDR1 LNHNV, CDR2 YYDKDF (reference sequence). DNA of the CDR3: TGTGCCACCAGCATTAGAAGCAATGAGCAGTTCTTC. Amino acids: CATSIRSNEQFF.

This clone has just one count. The CDR3 sequence is CASSGTVRPQHF. CDR3 bases: TGTGCCAGCAGTGGAACAGTCCGGCCCCAGCATTTT. The J gene is TRBJ1-5, the V gene TRBV6-6, with D hard to call. V was cut by 5 bases and J by 9 bases, with 11 bases left in between. This CDR3 has 12 residues. Germline values: CDR1 MNHNY, CDR2 SVGAGI (reference sequence).

CDR3 nucleotide sequence: TGTGCCAGCTCATGGGGGGAGTCCAACACTGAAGCTTTCTTT. Its protein is CASSWGESNTEAFF. The gene calls are TRBV18 and TRBJ1-1; D may be TRBD1 (5 bases). Germline CDR1 is KGHSH and CDR2 is LQKENI. The CDR3 length is 14 residues. V was trimmed by 5 bases and J by 2 bases, leaving 12 bases between them.

CDR3 sequence (DNA): TGCGCCAGCAGGCTTTCGAGGGCGGAAAAGGACATTCAGTACTTC. Translated, it gives CASRLSRAEKDIQYF. The V and J genes are TRBV5-1 and TRBJ2-4; D possibly corresponds to TRBD2 (5 bases). The germline V gene encodes CDR1 SGHRS and CDR2 YFSETQ. The V and J ends lost 5 bases and 8 bases respectively, with 20 bases between them. The CDR3 sequence is 15 residues long.

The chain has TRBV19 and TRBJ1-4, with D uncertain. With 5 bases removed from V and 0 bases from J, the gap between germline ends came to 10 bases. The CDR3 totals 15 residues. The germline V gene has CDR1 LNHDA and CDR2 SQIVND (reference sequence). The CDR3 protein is CASSARHATNEKLFF. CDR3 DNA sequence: TGTGCCAGTAGTGCCAGGCATGCAACTAATGAAAAACTGTTTTTT.

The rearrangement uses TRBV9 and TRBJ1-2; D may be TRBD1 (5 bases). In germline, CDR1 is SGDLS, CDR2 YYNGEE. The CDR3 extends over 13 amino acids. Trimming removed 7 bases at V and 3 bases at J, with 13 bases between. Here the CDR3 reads CASRPAGHYGYTF. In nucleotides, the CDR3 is TGTGCCAGCCGGCCCGCGGGGCACTATGGCTACACCTTC.

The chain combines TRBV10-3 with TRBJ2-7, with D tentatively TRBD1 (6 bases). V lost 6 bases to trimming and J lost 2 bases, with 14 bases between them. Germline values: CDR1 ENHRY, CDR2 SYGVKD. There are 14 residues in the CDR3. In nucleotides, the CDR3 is TGTGCCATCAGCAGACAGGACAGCACCTACGAGCAGTACTTC. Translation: CAISRQDSTYEQYF.

The CDR3 spells CASSLGHTLPSYEQYF. In DNA form, the CDR3 reads TGCGCCAGCAGCTTGGGACACACCTTACCTTCCTACGAGCAGTACTTC. The gene calls are TRBV5-1 and TRBJ2-7; no firm D call. CDR3 length: 16 amino acids. V shed 0 bases and J shed 1 base, with 14 bases lying between them. CDR1 SGHRS and CDR2 YFSETQ come from the germline V gene.

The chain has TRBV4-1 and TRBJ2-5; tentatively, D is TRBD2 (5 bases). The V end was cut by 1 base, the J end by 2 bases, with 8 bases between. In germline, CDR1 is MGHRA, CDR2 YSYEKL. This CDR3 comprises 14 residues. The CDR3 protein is CASSQVEGQETQYF. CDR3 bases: TGCGCCAGCAGCCAAGTAGAGGGACAAGAGACCCAGTACTTC.

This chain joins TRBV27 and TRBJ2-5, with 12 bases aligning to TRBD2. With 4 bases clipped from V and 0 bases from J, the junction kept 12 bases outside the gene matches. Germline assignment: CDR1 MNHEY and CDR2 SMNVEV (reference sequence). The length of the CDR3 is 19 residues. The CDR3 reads CASSSRLAGVSGYQETQYF. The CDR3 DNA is TGTGCCAGCAGTTCTCGACTAGCGGGAGTAAGCGGGTACCAAGAGACCCAGTACTTC.